This T cell receptor (beta chain) was profiled in a study of beta chain features in type 1 diabetes. Germline values: CDR1 KGHSH, CDR2 LQKENI. This CDR3 has 13 amino acids. With V trimmed by 6 bases and J by 4 bases, 4 bases remained unmatched. Isolated RNA was reverse transcribed in full, so expressed TCRB transcripts were sequenced. The method was immunoSEQ multiplex PCR; TCRdb's version includes in-frame clones alone and lacks a portion of them. The sample has 300,000 to 400,000 clones, 9.5% to 11% seen once. The chain has TRBV18 and TRBJ2-5, with 8 nucleotides matching TRBD2. Input material: naive CD4+ T cells from blood. The receptor comes from a woman aged 30 to 39 in good health. The CDR3 spells CASSGGEGETQYF. CDR3 in DNA: TGTGCCAGCTCCGGGGGGGAAGGAGAGACCCAGTACTTC.